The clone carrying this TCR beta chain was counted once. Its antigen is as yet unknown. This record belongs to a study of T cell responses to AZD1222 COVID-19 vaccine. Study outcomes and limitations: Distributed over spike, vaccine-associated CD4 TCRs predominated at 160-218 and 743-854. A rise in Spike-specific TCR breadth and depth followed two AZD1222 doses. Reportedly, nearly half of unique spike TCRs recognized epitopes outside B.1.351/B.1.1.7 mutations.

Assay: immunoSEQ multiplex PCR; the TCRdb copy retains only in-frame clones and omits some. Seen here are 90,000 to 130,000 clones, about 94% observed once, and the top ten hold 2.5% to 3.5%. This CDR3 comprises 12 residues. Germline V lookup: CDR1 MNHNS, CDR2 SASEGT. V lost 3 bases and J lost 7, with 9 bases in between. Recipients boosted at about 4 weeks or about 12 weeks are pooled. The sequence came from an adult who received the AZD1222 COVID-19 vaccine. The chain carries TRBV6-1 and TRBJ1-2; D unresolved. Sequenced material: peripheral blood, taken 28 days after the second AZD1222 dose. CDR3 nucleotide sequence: TGTGCCAGCAGTGACGACATGAGTGGCTACACCTTC. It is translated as CASSDDMSGYTF.